This entry is about one T cell receptor beta chain. No antigen is known for it. Qualities for individual bases were not recorded, and no much larger clone is one base off. Donors formed part of the validation cohort, which comprised 120 subjects and was distinct from the first cohort of 666 subjects. The CDR3 contains 14 residues, cysteine and phenylalanine counted. The entry retains the CDR3 DNA only, 42 bases that are in frame from base 1. CDR1 and CDR2 are drawn from the germline V gene: SGHRS, YFSETQ. Trimming takes 6 bases from V and 1 base from J, and the germline ends sit 10 bases apart. Libraries came from the immunoSEQ multiplex PCR assay. On the authors' methods: A statistical classification framework was built for diagnosing cytomegalovirus status from the catalog of TCR beta chain sequences. TCRdb re-hosts the immuneACCESS table, in-frame sequences only. Its copies lack some clones; in the studies checked, an unresolved V gene accounts for under half of them, and the cause for the rest is not known. That table is the source of V, J and clone size, and D and trimming were worked out from the DNA. The sample has about 120,000 clones on record, about 82% of them singletons. The ten largest account for approximately 4.9% of the sample.

The entry originates in a study of cytomegalovirus exposure and HLA in healthy donors (dated by TCRdb to 2016 to 2017). Some background on the complete study: According to a later analysis, one platform produced both the 120 validation repertoires and the 666 repertoires of the first cohort. The study aimed to test whether signatures of past pathogen exposure could be identified by cataloging public T cell receptors. In addition to the first cohort of hundreds of subjects, a separate validation cohort of 120 different subjects was used. To predict cytomegalovirus infection status, the study combined high-throughput TCR immunosequencing, statistical association of individual TCRs with disease status, and machine learning.

The study at large found these results: The classifier was reported to diagnose cytomegalovirus status with high specificity and sensitivity in both the original and validation cohorts. A few of the identified cytomegalovirus-associated TCR beta chains were confirmed in vitro to be specific for cytomegalovirus antigens. In the study, 150 to 200 TCR beta chains were listed as associated with cytomegalovirus. Most TCR sequences were observed very rarely across donors, whereas some public TCRs were present in many individuals. A later analysis had no HLA typing for the validation cohort, so co-occurrence there was scored across all 110 or so repertoires. Of the cluster scores, 85% to 95% were above 0 in a later analysis, which found that TCRs clustered in the first cohort also tended to co-occur in the 95 to 150 validation repertoires. The authors suggested that the approach could potentially be extended to other disease states and immunological phenotypes.

Sequenced sample: PBMCs. Rearrangement joined TRBV5-1 to TRBJ2-2, with a weak D call of TRBD2 (5 bases match). This sequence was found in a man between 18 and 29 years old in good health and CMV-seronegative. The CDR3 loop reads CASKLRVNTGELFF. In nucleotides, the sequence is TGCGCCAGCAAGTTGCGGGTGAACACCGGGGAGCTGTTTTTT. This CDR3, with the reference TRBV5-1 and TRBJ2-2 proteins standing in past its ends, gives the full variable domain KAGVTQTPRYLIKTRGQQVTLSCSPISGHRSVSWYQQTPGQGLQFLFEYFSETQRNKGNFPGRFSGRQFSNSRSEMNVSTLELGDSALYLCASKLRVNTGELFFGEGSRLTVL.